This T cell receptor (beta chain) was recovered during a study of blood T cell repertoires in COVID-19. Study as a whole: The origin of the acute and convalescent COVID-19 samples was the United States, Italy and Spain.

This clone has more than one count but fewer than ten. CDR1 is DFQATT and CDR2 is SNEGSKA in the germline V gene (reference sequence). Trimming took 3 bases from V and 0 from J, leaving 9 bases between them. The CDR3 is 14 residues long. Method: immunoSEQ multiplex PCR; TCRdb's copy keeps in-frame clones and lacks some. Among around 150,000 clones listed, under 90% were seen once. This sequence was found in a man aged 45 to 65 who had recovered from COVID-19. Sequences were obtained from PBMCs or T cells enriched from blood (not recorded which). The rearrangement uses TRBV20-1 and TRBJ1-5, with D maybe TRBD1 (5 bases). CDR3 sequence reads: CSASRDFSNQPQHF. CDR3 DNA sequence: TGCAGTGCTAGTCGGGACTTTAGCAATCAGCCCCAGCATTTT.